These 26 T cell receptor beta chains share one sample of origin, sequenced in a study of identical twins. TCRdb re-called the 5' RACE reads through MiXCR, storing one row per CDR3 protein. The data hold 500,000 to 550,000 distinct CDR3 sequences, with more than 20% observed a single time. These data were likewise used in another study, on yellow fever vaccine responses in identical twins.

Sequenced material: CD4+ T cells sorted from blood. All receptors come from a woman between 18 and 30 years old in good health.

The chain recombines TRBV20-1 with TRBJ2-5, with D possibly TRBD2 on 6 matching bases. V gave up 6 bases and J gave up 2 bases, with 19 bases separating them. The CDR3 contains 15 residues. CDR1 DFQATT and CDR2 SNEGSKA come from the germline V gene (reference sequence). The CDR3 spells CSASATGGNQETQYF. CDR3 nucleotide sequence: TGCAGTGCAAGCGCGACCGGGGGTAATCAAGAGACCCAGTACTTC.

The V call is TRBV7-2, the J call TRBJ1-4; D not resolved. Trimming stripped 4 bases from V and 7 bases from J, with 13 bases between. Per germline, CDR1 SGHTA and CDR2 FQGNSA. The CDR3 contains 14 residues. This CDR3 is CASSSSAGLEKLFF. The CDR3 nucleotides read TGTGCCAGCAGCTCCAGCGCCGGACTTGAAAAACTGTTTTTT.

This clonotype appeared many times. The rearrangement uses TRBV5-6 and TRBJ2-3; maybe TRBD1 (5 bases). From germline, CDR1 is SGHDT and CDR2 YYEEEE. This CDR3 region has 14 residues. The ends were cut back, 1 base at V and 2 bases at J, with 8 bases in the middle. The CDR3 sequence: CASSLRTPTDTQYF. In DNA form, the CDR3 reads TGTGCCAGCAGCTTGAGGACACCCACAGATACGCAGTATTTT.

The chain has TRBV29-1 and TRBJ2-1; perhaps TRBD2 as D (5 bases). Between the trimmed V and J ends, which lost 4 bases and 6 bases, there was a span of 13 bases. The CDR3 runs 13 residues. CDR1 and CDR2 (germline): SQVTM, ANQGSEA. CDR3 nucleotides: TGCAGCGTTGGTTATAGCCGGGGCAATGAGCAGTTCTTC. Its translation: CSVGYSRGNEQFF.

This clonotype was detected only a few times. The chain recombines TRBV9 with TRBJ2-5; either TRBD1 or TRBD2 may supply D (5 bases each). Germline V gives CDR1 SGDLS, CDR2 YYNGEE. The CDR3 runs to 15 residues. Trimming removed 6 bases from V and 1 base from J, with 16 bases in between. CDR3 in amino acids: CASTSGPRIQETQYF. The CDR3 bases are TGTGCCAGCACCTCGGGACCCCGAATCCAAGAGACCCAGTACTTC.

This clonotype was counted between two and nine times. V and J are TRBV12-3 or TRBV12-4 and TRBJ2-3; 10 nucleotides agree with TRBD2. The V and J ends lost 5 bases and 0 bases, in that order; junction bases with no gene match: 17. This CDR3 region has 20 residues. The CDR3 reads CASSLPQRGGVLRSTDTQYF. CDR3 sequence (DNA): TGTGCCAGCAGTCTCCCTCAGCGGGGGGGCGTACTTCGAAGCACAGATACGCAGTATTTT.

The gene calls are TRBV28 and TRBJ2-5; TRBD2 matches at 9 bases. Germline lookup yields CDR1 MDHEN and CDR2 SYDVKM. This CDR3 spans 16 amino acids. Trimming removed 6 bases from V and 5 bases from J; junction bases left unmatched: 13. CDR3 residues: CASSSAGAGGQETQYF. CDR3 nucleotide sequence: TGTGCCAGCAGCTCTGCGGGGGCGGGAGGGCAGGAGACCCAGTACTTC. Drawing the rest from reference TRBV28 and TRBJ2-5, the complete variable domain is DVKVTQSSRYLVKRTGEKVFLECVQDMDHENMFWYRQDPGLGLRLIYFSYDVKMKEKGDIPEGYSVSREKKERFSLILESASTNQTSMYLCASSSAGAGGQETQYFGPGTRLLVL.

CDR3 amino acids: CSATRSGARGNQPQHF. CDR3 bases: TGCAGTGCTACCCGGTCGGGGGCGCGGGGCAATCAGCCCCAGCATTTT. The V gene is TRBV20-1, the J gene TRBJ1-5; a weak D match, TRBD1 (6 bases). CDR1 is DFQATT and CDR2 is SNEGSKA in the germline V gene (reference sequence). The CDR3 is 16 residues long. V was shortened by 4 bases and J by 2 bases, with 18 bases between the two germline ends.

This rearrangement joins TRBV29-1 to TRBJ1-1; D is unclear. V dropped 7 bases and J dropped 0 bases, with 12 bases sitting between them. The CDR3 is made up of 13 amino acids. Germline V CDR1 and CDR2: SQVTM, ANQGSEA. The CDR3, as DNA: TGCAGCGCCCTGGACGGGATGAACACTGAAGCTTTCTTT. Residues: CSALDGMNTEAFF.

The table lists this clonotype with a few counts. The chain uses TRBV24-1 and TRBJ2-2, with TRBD2 identical over 10 bases. Germline loops: CDR1 KGHDR, CDR2 SFDVKD. V shed 2 bases and J 6 bases; nucleotides not matched to a gene: 5. The CDR3 sequence is 16 residues long. CDR3 nucleotides: TGTGCCACCAGTGATTGGGGGACTAGCGAGGCCGGGGAGCTGTTTTTT. Translating gives CATSDWGTSEAGELFF.

This clonotype was detected only a few times. Its ends do not fully match the called genes, so a read error is possible. This chain connects TRBV5-1 to TRBJ1-1; D not resolved. This CDR3 is 16 amino acids long. CDR1 is SGHRS, CDR2 YFSETQ, per germline. CDR3 region: CARSLGYQVLNTEAFF. Here the CDR3 DNA reads TGCGCCAGGAGCTTGGGCTACCAGGTGCTGAACACTGAAGCTTTCTTT.

This clonotype occurred a few times. The rearrangement joins TRBV28 to TRBJ1-2; D is ambiguous. The germline V and J ends were trimmed by 2 bases and 5 bases, with 12 bases remaining between them. The CDR3 covers 14 residues. Germline loops: CDR1 MDHEN, CDR2 SYDVKM. The CDR3 protein is CASSLPGRWYGYTF. For the CDR3, the DNA is TGTGCCAGCAGTTTACCCGGACGGTGGTATGGCTACACCTTC.

This chain joins TRBV12-3 or TRBV12-4 and TRBJ2-3; D not resolved. V gave up 5 bases and J gave up 2 bases, with 11 bases separating them. The CDR3 is 14 residues long. The CDR3 sequence: CASSPWDFTDTQYF. Here the CDR3 DNA reads TGTGCCAGCAGTCCCTGGGATTTCACAGATACGCAGTATTTT.

The chain joins TRBV6-1 to TRBJ2-4; 7 bases agree with TRBD2. The germline V gene has CDR1 MNHNS and CDR2 SASEGT. V lost 2 bases to trimming and J lost 5 bases; unmatched junction nucleotides: 9. CDR3 length equals 16 residues. The CDR3 bases are TGTGCCAGCAGTGAAACCCTAGCGGAGTGGGAAAACATTCAGTACTTC. Translated: CASSETLAEWENIQYF.

The chain combines TRBV7-8 with TRBJ2-7; D is possibly TRBD1 (5 bases). Per germline, CDR1 SGHVS and CDR2 FQNEAQ. Deletions cut 5 bases from V and 2 bases from J, with 7 bases between. The CDR3 is 12 amino acids. The CDR3 reads CASSARAYEQYV. CDR3 in DNA: TGTGCCAGCAGCGCCAGGGCCTACGAGCAGTACGTC.

In its sample, this clonotype was seen many times. V is TRBV28 and J is TRBJ1-1; the D gene is possibly TRBD1 (5 bases). CDR3 length: 16 amino acids. The germline V gene encodes CDR1 MDHEN and CDR2 SYDVKM. Trimming shortened V by 3 bases and J by 0 bases, and 14 bases separated the two germline ends. CDR3 coding DNA: TGTGCCAGCAGTTTTATTTACCAGGGCTTGAACACTGAAGCTTTCTTT. It yields the protein CASSFIYQGLNTEAFF.

The CDR3 nucleotides read TGCGCCAGCAGCCTAGAATTTAGGGGATCCGGGGAGCTGTTTTTT. It is translated as CASSLEFRGSGELFF. The rearrangement links TRBV4-1 to TRBJ2-2, with TRBD1 as a possible D gene (5 bases). Germline V gene sequence: CDR1 MGHRA, CDR2 YSYEKL. Trimming took off 4 bases at V and 6 bases at J, with 15 bases between the two ends. The CDR3 sequence is 15 residues long.

The chain recombines TRBV27 with TRBJ2-5, with TRBD1 identical over 8 bases. From germline, CDR1 is MNHEY and CDR2 SMNVEV (reference sequence). Unmatched junction bases numbered 8, after V lost 6 bases and J lost 5 bases. This CDR3 has 14 amino acids. Written as DNA, the CDR3 is TGTGCCAGCAGACCGGACAGGGAGAGGGAGACCCAGTACTTC. Its protein product is CASRPDRERETQYF.

This clonotype was counted a few times. J is TRBJ2-5 and V is TRBV10-2; 7 bases match TRBD1. Germline CDR1 WSHSY, CDR2 SAAADI. The CDR3 has 15 amino acids. Trimming removed 2 bases from V and 5 bases from J; junction bases left unmatched: 8. DNA of the CDR3: TGCGCCAGCAGTGAGACCGGGACAGTTGGGGAGACCCAGTACTTC. It specifies CASSETGTVGETQYF.

This clonotype appeared a few times. The chain has TRBV28 and TRBJ2-7; possibly TRBD2 for D (7 bases). Germline V CDR1 and CDR2: MDHEN, SYDVKM. The CDR3 has 14 amino acids. The V gene lost 5 bases and the J gene lost 2 bases, with 13 bases spanning the gap. CDR3 DNA: TGTGCCAGCAGTGGGGGGGACACCCCCTACGAGCAGTACTTC. It codes for CASSGGDTPYEQYF.

As regards this clonotype: The junction and the germline gene differ at one end; a read error may be behind it. The rearrangement links TRBV3-1 to TRBJ2-5; TRBD2 matches 12 bases. The CDR3 covers 14 residues. CDR1 and CDR2 (germline): LGHDT, YNNKEL (reference sequence). The CDR3 loop reads CATSLAGGQETQYF. The CDR3 nucleotides read TGTGCCACCAGCCTAGCGGGGGGGCAGGAGACCCAGTACTTC.

This clonotype was seen only a few times. V is TRBV5-1 and J is TRBJ2-1; D not resolved. The CDR3 runs 12 residues. The germline CDR1 and CDR2 sequences are SGHRS and YFSETQ. V was pared by 4 bases and J by 13 bases, with 15 bases between. The CDR3: CASSPTAESQFF. CDR3 sequence (DNA): TGCGCCAGCAGCCCCACGGCCGAAAGCCAGTTCTTC.

This clonotype was recorded a few times. The chain uses TRBV3-1 and TRBJ2-7, with D unclear. CDR1 is LGHDT and CDR2 is YNNKEL in the germline V gene (reference sequence). The CDR3 sequence is 14 residues long. V lost 0 bases to trimming and J lost 7 bases, with 13 bases between them. Here the CDR3 DNA reads TGTGCCAGCAGCCAAGATCAGATAAGAGTGGAGCAGTACTTC. It encodes CASSQDQIRVEQYF.

This clonotype was seen only a few times. The V gene is TRBV6-5, the J gene TRBJ2-1; 9 bases match TRBD2. Germline V gene data show CDR1 as MNHEY and CDR2 as SVGAGI. Unmatched junction bases numbered 3, after V lost 0 bases and J lost 3 bases. CDR3 length: 16 residues. The CDR3 loop is CASSYSRLAVYNEQFF. CDR3 coding DNA: TGTGCCAGCAGTTACTCGAGACTAGCGGTCTACAATGAGCAGTTCTTC.

The chain joins TRBV3-1 to TRBJ2-1; 11 nucleotides agree with TRBD2. V lost 5 bases to trimming and J lost 0 bases; unmatched junction nucleotides: 12. This CDR3 has 19 residues. The germline gives CDR1 LGHDT, CDR2 YNNKEL (reference sequence). Written as DNA, the CDR3 is TGTGCCAGCAGCGTAGGTCTAGCGGGGGGCATGGGCTCCTACAATGAGCAGTTCTTC. Its protein is CASSVGLAGGMGSYNEQFF.

There are a few counts of this clonotype. The chain employs TRBV6-1 and TRBJ1-1; TRBD1 might be the D (6 bases). The V end lost 6 bases, the J end lost 7 bases, and 18 bases lay between the germline ends. In germline, CDR1 is MNHNS, CDR2 SASEGT. CDR3 length equals 14 residues. The CDR3 spells CASSPAGTRIEAFF. CDR3 sequence (DNA): TGTGCCAGCAGCCCCGCCGGGACACGGATTGAAGCTTTCTTT.